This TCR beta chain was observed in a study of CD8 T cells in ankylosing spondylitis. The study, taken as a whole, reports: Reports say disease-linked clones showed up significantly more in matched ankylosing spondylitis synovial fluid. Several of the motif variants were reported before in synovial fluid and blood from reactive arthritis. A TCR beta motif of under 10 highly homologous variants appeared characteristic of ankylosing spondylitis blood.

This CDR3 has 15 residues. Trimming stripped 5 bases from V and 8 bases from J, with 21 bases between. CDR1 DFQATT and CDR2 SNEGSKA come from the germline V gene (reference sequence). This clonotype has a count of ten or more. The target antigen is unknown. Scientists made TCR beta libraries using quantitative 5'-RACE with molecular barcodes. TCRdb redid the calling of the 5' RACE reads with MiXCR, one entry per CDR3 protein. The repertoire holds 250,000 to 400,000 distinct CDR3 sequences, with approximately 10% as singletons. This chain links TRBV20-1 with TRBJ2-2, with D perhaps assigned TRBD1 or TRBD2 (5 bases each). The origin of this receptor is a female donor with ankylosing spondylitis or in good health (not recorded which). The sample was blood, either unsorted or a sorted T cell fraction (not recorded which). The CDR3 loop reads CSADPGRAISGELFF. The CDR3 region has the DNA TGCAGTGCTGATCCGGGACGGGCCATAAGTGGGGAGCTGTTTTTT.